Below, 11 T cell receptor beta chains from the same sample are listed, as sequenced in a study of shared clonotypes between healthy human individuals. Profiled with immunoSEQ multiplex PCR; TCRdb holds only in-frame clones, not every one. Among about 2.4 million clones listed, under 95% were seen once. Sample: naive CD4+ T cells from PBMCs. Subset noted: CD45RA+ positively selected. Receptor source: a man younger than 30 in good health. Some clones in this sample may be carry-over from other donors' samples.

The chain combines TRBV29-1 with TRBJ2-1; D unclear. V was pared by 4 bases and J by 0 bases, with 16 bases between. Per the germline V gene, CDR1 is SQVTM and CDR2 is ANQGSEA. The CDR3 loop spans 16 amino acids. The chain's CDR3 is CSVASGYLGSYNEQFF. DNA of the CDR3: TGCAGCGTTGCCTCGGGCTACCTAGGCTCCTACAATGAGCAGTTCTTC.

The V gene is TRBV21-1, the J gene TRBJ2-7. TRBV21-1 is termed a pseudogene. CDR3 length: 14 residues. In DNA, the CDR3 is TGTGCCAGCAGCAACCTCGGGCCAAACTACGAGCAGTACTTC. It encodes CASSNLGPNYEQYF.

This clone was seen only once. Other DNA sequences in the same sample also yield this CDR3. The CDR3 DNA is TGTGCCAGCAGTCGACTAAGGGAGACCCAGTACTTC. Translation gives CASSRLRETQYF. The chain recombines TRBV2 with TRBJ2-5; TRBD2 is a possible D gene (5 bases). Trimming shortened V by 5 bases and J by 5 bases, and 9 bases separated the two germline ends. The CDR3 runs 12 residues. Germline V gene data show CDR1 as SNHLY and CDR2 as FYNNEI.

This clone occurred once. The chain employs TRBV5-1 and TRBJ2-1, with 11 bases matching TRBD2. Trimming cost V 0 bases and J 7 bases; bases outside gene matches: 3. Per the germline V gene, CDR1 is SGHRS and CDR2 is YFSETQ. The CDR3 sequence is 15 residues long. CDR3 in DNA: TGCGCCAGCAGCTTGGGACTAGCGGGATGGAATGAGCAGTTCTTC. It translates to CASSLGLAGWNEQFF. The variable domain in full, with the rest retrieved from reference TRBV5-1 and TRBJ2-1, is KAGVTQTPRYLIKTRGQQVTLSCSPISGHRSVSWYQQTPGQGLQFLFEYFSETQRNKGNFPGRFSGRQFSNSRSEMNVSTLELGDSALYLCASSLGLAGWNEQFFGPGTRLTVL.

This rearrangement joins TRBV10-2 to TRBJ1-2; 8 positions agree with TRBD1. The V segment lost 6 bases and the J segment 5 bases; nucleotides outside the gene matches: 5. The CDR3 spans 13 residues. The germline V gene encodes CDR1 WSHSY and CDR2 SAAADI. Written as DNA, the CDR3 is TGCGCCAGCAGGTCAGGGGGCGCGTATGGCTACACCTTC. Translated, it gives CASRSGGAYGYTF.

J is TRBJ1-4 and V is TRBV29-1, with 10 bases fitting TRBD1. The CDR3 is 13 amino acids. V lost 6 bases, J lost 8 bases, and 6 bases stayed unmatched. CDR1 SQVTM and CDR2 ANQGSEA come from the germline V gene. In DNA, the CDR3 is TGCAGCGTCCGGACAGGGGGGAGGGAAAAACTGTTTTTT. It translates to CSVRTGGREKLFF.

The chain uses TRBV6-1 and TRBJ1-3; TRBD1 is a possible D gene (6 bases). The CDR3 contains 15 residues. Between the trimmed V and J ends, which lost 7 bases and 3 bases, there was a span of 16 bases. Germline loops: CDR1 MNHNS, CDR2 SASEGT. In DNA, the CDR3 is TGTGCCAGCAATCGGTACAGGGAAATTGGAAACACCATATATTTT. Protein product: CASNRYREIGNTIYF.

V gene TRBV29-1 combines with J gene TRBJ1-2; TRBD1 is a possible D gene (5 bases). The CDR3 has 14 amino acids. Looked up from germline, CDR1 is SQVTM and CDR2 is ANQGSEA. Trimming took 4 bases from V and 2 from J, leaving 14 bases between them. The CDR3, as DNA: TGCAGCGTTGGCGGAGCAGGGAGGAACTATGGCTACACCTTC. Translating it yields CSVGGAGRNYGYTF.

The chain carries TRBV27 and TRBJ2-7; D gene ambiguous. The ends were cut back, 3 bases at V and 2 bases at J, with 11 bases in the middle. The CDR3 spans 14 residues. Germline V gene data show CDR1 as MNHEY and CDR2 as SMNVEV (reference sequence). CDR3 nucleotide sequence: TGTGCCAGCAGTTTGTTGGGCATCACCTACGAGCAGTACTTC. Translating it yields CASSLLGITYEQYF.

V is TRBV25-1 and J is TRBJ2-3, with 7 bases fitting TRBD1. CDR3 length: 15 amino acids. The V gene end was trimmed by 8 bases and the J gene end by 4 bases; junction bases not matched to a gene: 12. The germline gives CDR1 MGHDK, CDR2 SYGVNS. Here the CDR3 reads CASSLGGWGADTQYF. CDR3 DNA sequence: TGTGCCAGCTCTTTAGGGGGCTGGGGCGCAGATACGCAGTATTTT.

The CDR3 bases are TGTGCCAGCAGTCTTTATCCAGAGACCCAGTACTTC. Protein product: CASSLYPETQYF. This rearrangement joins TRBV25-1 to TRBJ2-5; D not certain. The CDR3 totals 12 residues. V lost 5 bases and J 4 bases, leaving 8 bases between the germline ends. The germline V gene has CDR1 MGHDK and CDR2 SYGVNS.